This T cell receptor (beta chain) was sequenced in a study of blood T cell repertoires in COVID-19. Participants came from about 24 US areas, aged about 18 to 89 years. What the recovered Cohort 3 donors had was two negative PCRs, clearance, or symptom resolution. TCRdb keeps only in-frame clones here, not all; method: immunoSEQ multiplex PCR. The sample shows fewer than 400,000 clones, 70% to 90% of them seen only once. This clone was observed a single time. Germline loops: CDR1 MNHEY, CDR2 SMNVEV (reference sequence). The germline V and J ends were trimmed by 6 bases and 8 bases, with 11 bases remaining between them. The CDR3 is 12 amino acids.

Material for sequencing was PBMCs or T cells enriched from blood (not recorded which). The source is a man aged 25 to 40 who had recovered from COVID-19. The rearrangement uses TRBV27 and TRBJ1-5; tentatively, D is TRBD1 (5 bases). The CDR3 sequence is CASSQGTEPQHF. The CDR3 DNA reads TGTGCCAGCAGCCAGGGAACCGAGCCCCAGCATTTT.